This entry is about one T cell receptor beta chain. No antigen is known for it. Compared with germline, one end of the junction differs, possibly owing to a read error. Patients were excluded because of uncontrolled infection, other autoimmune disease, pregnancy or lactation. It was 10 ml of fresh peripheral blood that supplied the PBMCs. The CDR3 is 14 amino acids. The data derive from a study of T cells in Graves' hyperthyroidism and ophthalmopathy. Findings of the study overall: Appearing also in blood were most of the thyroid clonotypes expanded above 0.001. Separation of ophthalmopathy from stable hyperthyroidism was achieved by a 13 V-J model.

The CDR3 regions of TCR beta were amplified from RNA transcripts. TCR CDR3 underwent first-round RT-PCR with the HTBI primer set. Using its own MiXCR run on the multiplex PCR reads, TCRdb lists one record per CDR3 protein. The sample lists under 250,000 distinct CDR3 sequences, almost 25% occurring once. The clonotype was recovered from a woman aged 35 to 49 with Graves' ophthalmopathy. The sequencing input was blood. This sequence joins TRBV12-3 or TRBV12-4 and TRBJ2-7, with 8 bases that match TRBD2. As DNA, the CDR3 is TGTGCCAGCAGCCTTAGCGGGACTGTCCACGAGCGGTACTTC. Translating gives CASSLSGTVHERYF.